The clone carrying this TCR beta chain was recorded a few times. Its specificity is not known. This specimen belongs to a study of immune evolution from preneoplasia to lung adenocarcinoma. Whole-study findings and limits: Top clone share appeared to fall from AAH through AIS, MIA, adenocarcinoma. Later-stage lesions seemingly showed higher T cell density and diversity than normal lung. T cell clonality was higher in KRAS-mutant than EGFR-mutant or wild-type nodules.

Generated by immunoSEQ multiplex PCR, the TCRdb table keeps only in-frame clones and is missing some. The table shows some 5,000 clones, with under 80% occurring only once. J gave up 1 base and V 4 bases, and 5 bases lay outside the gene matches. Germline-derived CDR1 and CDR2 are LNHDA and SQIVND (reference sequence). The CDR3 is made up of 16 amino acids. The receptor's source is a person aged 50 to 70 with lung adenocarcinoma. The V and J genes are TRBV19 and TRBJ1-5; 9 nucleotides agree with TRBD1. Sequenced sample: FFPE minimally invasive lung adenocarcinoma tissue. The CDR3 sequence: CASSSTGGWSNQPQHF. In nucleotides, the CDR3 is TGTGCCAGTAGTAGTACAGGGGGCTGGAGCAATCAGCCCCAGCATTTT.